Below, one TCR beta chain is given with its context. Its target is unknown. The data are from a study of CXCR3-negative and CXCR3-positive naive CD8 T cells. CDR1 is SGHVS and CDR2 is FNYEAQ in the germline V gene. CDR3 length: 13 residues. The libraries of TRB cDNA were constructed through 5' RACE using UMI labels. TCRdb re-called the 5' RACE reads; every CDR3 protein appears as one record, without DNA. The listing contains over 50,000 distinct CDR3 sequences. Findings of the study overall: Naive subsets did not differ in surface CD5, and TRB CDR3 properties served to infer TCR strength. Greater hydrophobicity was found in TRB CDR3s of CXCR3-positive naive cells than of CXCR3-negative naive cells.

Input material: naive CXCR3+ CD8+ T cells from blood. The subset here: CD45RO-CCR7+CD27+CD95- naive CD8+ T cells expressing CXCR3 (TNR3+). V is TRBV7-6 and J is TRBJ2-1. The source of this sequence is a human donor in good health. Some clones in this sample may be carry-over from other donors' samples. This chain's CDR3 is CASSLSGSNEQFF. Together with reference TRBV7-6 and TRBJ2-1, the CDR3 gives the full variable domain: GAGVSQSPRYKVTKRGQDVALRCDPISGHVSLYWYRQALGQGPEFLTYFNYEAQQDKSGLPNDRFSAERPEGSISTLTIQRTEQRDSAMYRCASSLSGSNEQFFGPGTRLTVL.